The TCR beta chain under discussion was sequenced for a study of shared clonotypes between healthy human individuals. Concerning this clone itself: The likely explanation is a read error, given a far larger clone one base away. The same CDR3 arises from other DNA sequences in this sample as well.

The data were produced by immunoSEQ multiplex PCR, yet TCRdb's version contains in-frame clones alone and is incomplete. The sample has hundreds of thousands of clones; approximately 73% are singletons. In germline, CDR1 is SGHTA, CDR2 FQGNSA. The CDR3 spans 14 residues. The V gene lost 2 bases and the J gene lost 0 bases, with 8 bases spanning the gap. This sequence was found in a woman under 40 in good health. The material sequenced was memory CD4+ T cells sorted from blood. Specified subset: CD45RA-negative fraction. The chain recombines TRBV7-2 with TRBJ2-7, with D uncertain. CDR3 DNA: TGTGCCAGCAGCTTACAGCGCGACTCCTACGAGCAGTACTTC. This translates into CASSLQRDSYEQYF.